This TCR beta chain appears in the sequencing data of a study of cytomegalovirus exposure and HLA in healthy donors. Per the germline V gene, CDR1 is SGHAT and CDR2 is FQDESV (reference sequence). Trimming removed 4 bases at V and 1 base at J, with 10 bases between. The CDR3 totals 14 residues. PCR employed 60 Vbeta and 13 Jbeta primers. Clones were read by immunoSEQ multiplex PCR, and TCRdb kept only the in-frame ones, dropping some. Of 150,000 to 200,000 clones listed, over 75% are singletons. Whole-study results and caveats: The study listed approximately 160 cytomegalovirus-associated TCR beta chains.

Worth noting for this clone: The antigen is unknown.

This rearrangement joins TRBV11-1 to TRBJ1-1; the D gene is possibly TRBD1 (6 bases). This sequence was found in a woman in her twenties or thirties in good health and CMV-seronegative. Material: PBMCs. The CDR3: CASSSDRTNTEAFF. CDR3 bases: TGTGCCAGCAGCTCAGACAGGACGAACACTGAAGCTTTCTTT.